The 5 T cell receptor beta chains below come from one sample, sequenced in a study of identical twins. TCRdb used MiXCR to reprocess the 5' RACE reads, holding one entry per CDR3 protein. The sample includes 200,000 to 250,000 distinct CDR3 sequences, about 11% of them seen just once. The sample was memory T cells sorted from blood. These receptors came from a man over 45 in good health.

The J gene is TRBJ2-3, the V gene TRBV6-4; perhaps TRBD2 as D (5 bases). V lost 6 bases, J lost 2 bases, and 9 bases lay in between. Per the germline V gene, CDR1 is MRHNA and CDR2 is SNTAGT. This CDR3 is built from 13 residues. CDR3 sequence reads: CASSLSATDTQYF. CDR3 coding DNA: TGTGCCAGCAGCCTTAGCGCCACAGATACGCAGTATTTT.

In its sample, this clonotype was seen a few times. V is TRBV20-1 and J is TRBJ1-2; TRBD1 aligns across 8 bases. The CDR3 covers 14 residues. From germline, CDR1 is DFQATT and CDR2 SNEGSKA (reference sequence). J gave up 8 bases and V 3 bases, and 11 bases lay outside the gene matches. The CDR3 sequence is CSARREDRVAGYTF. In DNA, the CDR3 is TGCAGTGCTAGGAGGGAGGACAGGGTTGCGGGCTACACCTTC.

This clonotype was counted between two and nine times. The chain recombines TRBV9 with TRBJ2-3; no reliable D call. V shed 4 bases and J shed 10 bases, with 19 bases lying between them. This CDR3 is 14 amino acids long. CDR1 and CDR2 (germline): SGDLS, YYNGEE. CDR3 sequence reads: CASSPLAELPAQYF. CDR3 nucleotide sequence: TGTGCCAGCAGCCCTCTTGCGGAGCTCCCGGCGCAGTATTTT.

CDR3 residues: CASSSNRDTEAFF. The CDR3 DNA reads as TGTGCCAGCAGCTCGAACAGGGACACTGAAGCTTTCTTT. The J gene is TRBJ1-1, the V gene TRBV7-2; tentatively, D is TRBD1 (6 bases). CDR3 length: 13 residues. From germline, CDR1 is SGHTA and CDR2 FQGNSA. Trimming left V 4 bases short and J 3 bases short, with 9 bases between.

The chain has TRBV12-3 or TRBV12-4 and TRBJ1-1; TRBD1 aligns across 8 bases. The CDR3 length is 14 residues. V gave up 7 bases and J gave up 5 bases; unmatched junction bases: 9. CDR3 sequence reads: CASTLQGALTEAFF. Written as DNA, the CDR3 is TGTGCCAGCACTCTTCAGGGGGCGCTTACTGAAGCTTTCTTT.